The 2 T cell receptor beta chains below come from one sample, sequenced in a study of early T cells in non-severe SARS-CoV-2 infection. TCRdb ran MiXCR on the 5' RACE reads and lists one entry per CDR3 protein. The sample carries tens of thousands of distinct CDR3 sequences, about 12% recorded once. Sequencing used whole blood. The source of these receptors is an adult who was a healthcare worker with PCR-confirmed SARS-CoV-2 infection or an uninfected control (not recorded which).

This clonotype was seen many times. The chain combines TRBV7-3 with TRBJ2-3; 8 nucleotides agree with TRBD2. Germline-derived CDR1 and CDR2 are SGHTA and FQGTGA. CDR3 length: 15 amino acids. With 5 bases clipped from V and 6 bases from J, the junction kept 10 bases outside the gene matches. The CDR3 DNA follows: TGTGCCAGCAGCCGACAGTACCGGACTAGCGATACGCAGTATTTT. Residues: CASSRQYRTSDTQYF.

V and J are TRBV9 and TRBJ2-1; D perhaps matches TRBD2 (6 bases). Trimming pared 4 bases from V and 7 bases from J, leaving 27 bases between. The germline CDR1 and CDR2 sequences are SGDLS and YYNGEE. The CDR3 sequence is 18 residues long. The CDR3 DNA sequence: TGTGCCAGCAGCCCGACTAGGCCGGGGCAATATCGGTGGAATGAGCAGTTCTTC. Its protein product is CASSPTRPGQYRWNEQFF.